The source of this T cell receptor (beta chain) is a study of breast tumors, draining lymph nodes, adjacent tissues. Findings and caveats of the study: The data were judged consistent with most tumor T cells coming from lymph node and expanding in tumor. Tumor repertoires ranked between lymph nodes and nontumor tissue in diversity, with V and J gene preferences. Compared with basal-like, luminal-like tumors shared significantly more repertoire with nontumor tissue.

CDR1 and CDR2 from the germline V gene are SNHLY and FYNNEI. J was trimmed by 6 bases and V by 6 bases; bases with no gene match: 10. This CDR3 contains 15 residues. In TCRdb, the multiplex PCR reads were re-called with MiXCR into one record per CDR3 protein. This sample yields about 100,000 distinct CDR3 sequences, of which 21% are seen a single time; approximately 1.3% belongs to the top ten. This clonotype was seen repeatedly, ten times or more. Its cognate antigen is unknown. Breast cancer patients provided tissue from their axillary draining lymph nodes. This sequence originates from a female donor with breast cancer. Some clones in this sample may be carry-over from other donors' samples. The V gene is TRBV2, the J gene TRBJ2-2; 7 nucleotides agree with TRBD2. Sequencing used axillary lymph node tissue. The CDR3 bases are TGTGCCAGCAGGGCACCGGGACTATCATCCGGGGAGCTGTTTTTT. Translating it yields CASRAPGLSSGELFF.